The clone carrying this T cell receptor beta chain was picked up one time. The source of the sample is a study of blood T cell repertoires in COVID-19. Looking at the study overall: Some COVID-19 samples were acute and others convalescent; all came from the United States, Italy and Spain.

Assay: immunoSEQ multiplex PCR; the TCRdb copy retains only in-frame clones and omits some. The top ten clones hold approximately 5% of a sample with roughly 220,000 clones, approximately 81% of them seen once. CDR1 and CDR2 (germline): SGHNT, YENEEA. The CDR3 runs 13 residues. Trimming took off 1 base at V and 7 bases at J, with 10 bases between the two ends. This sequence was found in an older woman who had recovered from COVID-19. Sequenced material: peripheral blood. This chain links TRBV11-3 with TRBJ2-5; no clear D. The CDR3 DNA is TGTGCCAGCAGCTTAGGTCCCGCGGCGACCCAGTACTTC. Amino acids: CASSLGPAATQYF.